This is a list of T cell receptor beta chains from one sample in a study of T cells in Graves' hyperthyroidism and ophthalmopathy. TCRdb called the multiplex PCR reads again in MiXCR, with one record for every CDR3 protein. Of about 24,000 distinct CDR3 sequences listed, about 53% are singletons. Source material: blood. These receptors came from a woman between 35 and 50 years old with Graves' hyperthyroidism that later progressed to Graves' ophthalmopathy. The CDR3 runs from the conserved cysteine through the conserved F or W. D genes are given only for firm matches. Only part of the rows carry a size: once, few, many, or a class if the clone is expanded.

clone_size: NA; d_call: NA; j_call: TRBJ2-7; v_call: TRBV6-1; cdr3_aa: CASLDSYEQYF; cdr3_nt: TGTGCCAGCCTCGACAGCTACGAGCAGTACTTC
clone_size: NA; d_call: NA; j_call: TRBJ1-1; v_call: TRBV19; cdr3_aa: CASIGREGNTEAFF; cdr3_nt: TGTGCCAGTATCGGGAGGGAGGGGAACACTGAAGCTTTCTTT
clone_size: NA; d_call: NA; j_call: TRBJ1-6; v_call: TRBV6-1; cdr3_aa: CASSEALDPPLHF; cdr3_nt: TGTGCCAGCAGTGAAGCGCTCGATCCACCCCTCCACTTC
clone_size: NA; d_call: TRBD2; j_call: TRBJ2-7; v_call: TRBV5-1; cdr3_aa: CASSLPTSGSYEQYF; cdr3_nt: TGCGCCAGCAGCTTGCCGACTAGCGGGAGCTACGAGCAGTACTTC
clone_size: few; d_call: NA; j_call: TRBJ1-6; v_call: TRBV10-3; cdr3_aa: CAIGDNSPLHF; cdr3_nt: TGTGCCATCGGAGATAATTCACCCCTCCACTTT
clone_size: NA; d_call: TRBD1; j_call: TRBJ2-5; v_call: TRBV7-2; cdr3_aa: CASSQDRAGETQYF; cdr3_nt: TGTGCCAGCAGCCAAGACAGGGCGGGTGAGACCCAGTACTTC
clone_size: once; d_call: NA; j_call: TRBJ1-3; v_call: TRBV19; cdr3_aa: CASRPQGGSGNTIYF; cdr3_nt: TGTGCCAGTAGACCACAGGGCGGCTCTGGAAACACCATATATTTT
clone_size: NA; d_call: NA; j_call: TRBJ1-5; v_call: TRBV7-2; cdr3_aa: CASSTQGPPGDQPQHF; cdr3_nt: TGTGCCAGCAGCACACAGGGCCCCCCCGGAGATCAGCCCCAGCATTTT
clone_size: NA; d_call: TRBD2; j_call: TRBJ2-1; v_call: TRBV7-9; cdr3_aa: CASSPRLAGDMNEQFF; cdr3_nt: TGTGCCAGCAGCCCCAGACTAGCGGGGGATATGAATGAGCAGTTCTTC
clone_size: medium-sized; d_call: NA; j_call: TRBJ1-3; v_call: TRBV7-9; cdr3_aa: CASSTSGGAGNTIYF; cdr3_nt: TGTGCCAGCAGCACGTCGGGCGGAGCTGGAAACACCATATATTTT
clone_size: NA; d_call: NA; j_call: TRBJ2-3; v_call: TRBV10-1; cdr3_aa: CASSVVRNTQYF; cdr3_nt: TGCGCCAGCAGTGTTGTCCGAAATACGCAGTATTTT
clone_size: NA; d_call: NA; j_call: TRBJ2-7; v_call: TRBV12-3/TRBV12-4; cdr3_aa: CASTNQTPMYLCASSWVYEQYF; cdr3_nt: NA
clone_size: NA; d_call: NA; j_call: TRBJ2-3; v_call: TRBV7-2; cdr3_aa: CASIGGQATDTQYF; cdr3_nt: TGTGCCAGCATCGGGGGGCAAGCCACAGATACGCAGTATTTT
clone_size: few; d_call: NA; j_call: TRBJ2-7; v_call: TRBV24-1; cdr3_aa: CATSQDNLYEQYF; cdr3_nt: TGTGCCACCAGTCAAGACAACCTTTACGAGCAGTACTTC
clone_size: NA; d_call: TRBD2; j_call: TRBJ2-1; v_call: TRBV10-1; cdr3_aa: CASSELAGGLNEQFF; cdr3_nt: TGCGCCAGCAGTGAGTTAGCGGGAGGGCTGAATGAGCAGTTCTTC
clone_size: NA; d_call: NA; j_call: TRBJ2-2; v_call: TRBV20-1; cdr3_aa: CSATRSSLNTGELFF; cdr3_nt: TGCAGTGCTACCCGGAGCTCTCTAAACACCGGGGAGCTGTTTTTT
clone_size: once; d_call: NA; j_call: TRBJ1-4; v_call: TRBV6-5; cdr3_aa: CASRYQGGEKLFF; cdr3_nt: TGTGCCAGCAGATACCAGGGAGGTGAAAAACTGTTTTTT
clone_size: NA; d_call: NA; j_call: TRBJ2-1; v_call: TRBV20-1; cdr3_aa: CSAPDSPRVNEQFF; cdr3_nt: TGCAGTGCACCTGACTCGCCCCGGGTCAATGAGCAGTTCTTC
clone_size: few; d_call: NA; j_call: TRBJ2-1; v_call: TRBV15; cdr3_aa: CATSRVRGGRGYNEQFF; cdr3_nt: TGTGCCACCAGCAGAGTACGTGGAGGGCGAGGCTACAATGAGCAGTTCTTC
clone_size: NA; d_call: NA; j_call: TRBJ2-2; v_call: TRBV4-2; cdr3_aa: CASSQDPQGAMNTGELFF; cdr3_nt: TGTGCCAGCAGCCAAGATCCCCAGGGTGCCATGAACACCGGGGAGCTGTTTTTT
clone_size: few; d_call: NA; j_call: TRBJ1-2; v_call: TRBV7-9; cdr3_aa: CASSFQGAHYGYTF; cdr3_nt: TGTGCCAGCAGCTTTCAGGGTGCTCACTATGGCTACACCTTC
clone_size: many; d_call: NA; j_call: TRBJ2-1; v_call: TRBV6-1; cdr3_aa: CASSVTNSGEQFF; cdr3_nt: TGTGCCAGCAGTGTGACAAATTCGGGTGAGCAGTTCTTC
clone_size: once; d_call: TRBD1; j_call: TRBJ2-7; v_call: TRBV6-5; cdr3_aa: CATRTGISEQYF; cdr3_nt: TGTGCCACCAGGACAGGGATCTCCGAGCAGTACTTC
clone_size: many; d_call: TRBD2; j_call: TRBJ2-3; v_call: TRBV6-4; cdr3_aa: CASSRLAGEEDTQYF; cdr3_nt: TGTGCCAGCAGTCGACTAGCGGGAGAAGAAGATACGCAGTATTTT
clone_size: once; d_call: TRBD2; j_call: TRBJ2-3; v_call: TRBV7-9; cdr3_aa: CASSASGSTDTQYF; cdr3_nt: TGTGCCAGCAGCGCTAGCGGGAGTACAGATACGCAGTATTTT